This T cell receptor beta chain was obtained from a study of blood T cells in healthy people across ages (dated by TCRdb to the mid-2010s). Concerning the study at large: In model experiments, template switching captured roughly one uniquely barcoded TCR beta cDNA molecule for every two T cells. Donors were grouped into four age groups: young (average about 15 years), middle-aged (39), aged (about 59) and long-lived (just over 80). Donors of different ages were randomly distributed across sequencing lanes to avoid experimental bias. Two additional independent replicas of 1 million unique cDNA reads from the same blood draw were analyzed for two donors (one aged 18 to 30 and one aged 80 or older). Using deep sequencing normalized with unique cDNA molecular identifiers, the study measured how TCR beta repertoire diversity changes with age.

Beyond this particular receptor, the publication reports: Bulk unsorted PBMC profiling prevented conclusive comparison of naive and antigen-experienced compartments. Estimates of total diversity based on one million sequenced T cells were considered lower bounds and underestimates. There was a strong correlation between observed TCR beta diversity and the percentage of naive T cells measured by flow cytometry. Compared with the aged group, the long-lived group had more naive CD4+ T cells, fewer expanded clones and increased TCR diversity, suggesting age selection. The CMV infection status of donors was not known, potentially confounding age-related changes in expanded clonotypes. As age increased, observed TCR beta diversity per million T cells dropped in a roughly linear way, and a significant reduction was already evident by age approximately 40.

A remark on this clonotype: No cognate antigen has been identified for it. Per-nucleotide qualities are absent, and no much larger clonotype sits a single base away.

Library preparation was by 5' RACE. Sequencing used an Illumina HiSeq 2500. A second PCR of roughly 7 to 11 cycles was performed with a sample-barcoded 5' primer and a J-beta primer mix. Each TCR beta cDNA molecule received a unique molecular identifier from a template-switch 5' adaptor carrying 12 random nucleotides. Each sample yielded at least 3 million CDR3-containing paired-end reads. The Mint cDNA synthesis kit, primed by a TRBC-specific oligonucleotide, was used to synthesize first-strand cDNA from all RNA. Following uracil-DNA glycosylase treatment, a first 18-cycle PCR with universal primers M1SS and BC2_uni_R was performed on all cDNA. The study's own analysis went as follows. Normalization of each sample was performed by random selection of 1 million high-quality reads, each carrying a distinct molecular identifier. Instead of being binned into consensus sequences, reads that shared molecular identifiers were thrown out. MiTCR, run with a Q25 quality threshold and the strictest error-elimination algorithm, handled CDR3 identification, clonotype clustering and error correction. Lower-bound total TCR beta diversity was estimated with a nonparametric unseen species model using Euler transformation. In-frame beta chains were kept once TCRdb had trimmed the public reads at Q25 with fastp and called clones with MiXCR. One record per CDR3 amino acid sequence lists the most common genes and DNA. These V and J calls rely on TCRdb rather than the paper's analysis. Here the sample has 600,000 to 1,000,000 distinct CDR3 sequences; about 62% occur a single time. Clones ranked in the top ten supply roughly 22% of the sample.

Relative to germline, V is missing 3 bases and J is missing 11 bases, with 13 bases of the junction outside any gene match. From the cysteine through the phenylalanine, the CDR3 covers 15 amino acids. The retained sequence is limited to the CDR3, 45 bases, with the frame set at the first base. CDR1 and CDR2 are read off the germline V gene as SGHVS and FQNEAQ. The donors were roughly 40 Caucasian individuals from Russia, aged 6 to 90 years, who were systemically healthy. Each donor gave ten milliliters of peripheral blood, collected into EDTA-treated Vacutainer tubes. PBMCs were isolated by Ficoll-Paque density-gradient centrifugation, with at least 7 million obtained per sample. Trizol reagent was used to extract total RNA from PBMCs, with at least 6 micrograms per sample. For every donor, flow cytometry on a PBMC aliquot measured the percentage of naive CD45RAhigh/CD27high T cells.

This clonotype was obtained from a man under 40 in good health. Here the chain combines TRBV7-8 and TRBJ1-5; TRBD1 aligns with 7 central bases. The sample comprised blood. The CDR3 region reads CASSFLTGEGSAQHF. The nucleotide sequence is TGTGCCAGCAGCTTCCTCACAGGGGAGGGGTCAGCCCAGCATTTT.